Below are 31 T cell receptor beta chains sequenced from a single sample in a study of a mutant IDH1 vaccine in newly diagnosed glioma. Clones were read by immunoSEQ multiplex PCR, and TCRdb kept only the in-frame ones, dropping some. The sample includes about 120,000 clones, roughly 78% of them seen just once. These receptors' antigens are unknown. The time point denotes: week 11, during vaccination. Alongside topical imiquimod, each dose of vaccine comprised 300 ug of mutant IDH1 20-mer peptide. The sequencing used PBMCs, collected from a glioma patient whose treatment included an IDH1 peptide vaccine. These receptors all stem from a man aged 40-55 years with glioma.

V and J are TRBV7-8 and TRBJ2-2, with D possibly TRBD1 on 6 matching bases. The germline V and J ends were trimmed by 4 bases and 2 bases, with 8 bases remaining between them. The CDR3 has 14 residues. Germline lookup yields CDR1 SGHVS and CDR2 FQNEAQ. The CDR3 sequence is CASSYRVNTGELFF. CDR3 bases: TGTGCCAGCAGCTACAGGGTTAACACCGGGGAGCTGTTTTTT.

This clone has just a few counts. At the DNA level, this CDR3 is encoded by other sequences in the same sample as well. The genes are TRBV2 and TRBJ2-7; no clear D. The CDR3 spans 10 residues. V lost 4 bases, J lost 4 bases, and 2 bases lay in between. The germline V gene has CDR1 SNHLY and CDR2 FYNNEI. The CDR3 reads CASSGYEQYF. The CDR3 DNA reads as TGTGCCAGCAGTGGGTACGAGCAGTACTTC.

The chain employs TRBV7-2 and TRBJ1-2; 9 nucleotides align to TRBD1. The germline V gene has CDR1 SGHTA and CDR2 FQGNSA. This CDR3 has 15 residues. With 5 bases clipped from V and 7 bases from J, the junction kept 11 bases outside the gene matches. The CDR3 nucleotides read TGTGCCAGCAGCGCACACAGGGGGCGCTCCTCTGGCTACACCTTC. This sequence encodes CASSAHRGRSSGYTF. Complete variable domain (other parts from reference TRBV7-2 and TRBJ1-2): GAGVSQSPSNKVTEKGKDVELRCDPISGHTALYWYRQSLGQGLEFLIYFQGNSAPDKSGLPSDRFSAERTGGSVSTLTIQRTQQEDSAVYLCASSAHRGRSSGYTFGSGTRLTVV.

The CDR3 nucleotides read TGTGCCAGCAGTGTACCGGGACAGGGGGAGACCCAGTACTTC. It translates to CASSVPGQGETQYF. This chain joins TRBV9 and TRBJ2-5, with TRBD1 matching over 10 bases. Per germline, CDR1 SGDLS and CDR2 YYNGEE. The CDR3 is 14 amino acids. V shed 5 bases and J 5 bases; nucleotides not matched to a gene: 6.

This clone was seen a single time. The V gene is TRBV6-5, the J gene TRBJ2-7; D remains unclear. Trimming removed 0 bases at V and 2 bases at J, with 14 bases between. The CDR3 has 16 residues. CDR1 and CDR2 (germline): MNHEY, SVGAGI. In DNA, the CDR3 is TGTGCCAGCAGTTACTCGATACTCCGACACACCTACGAGCAGTACTTC. The encoded protein is CASSYSILRHTYEQYF.

The V call is TRBV5-1, the J call TRBJ2-2; the D gene is possibly TRBD1 (6 bases). Germline lookup yields CDR1 SGHRS and CDR2 YFSETQ. The CDR3 length is 15 residues. V was pared by 7 bases and J by 0 bases, with 13 bases between. DNA for the CDR3: TGCGCCAGCTCCCAACAGGGTTCGAACACCGGGGAGCTGTTTTTT. Translated, it gives CASSQQGSNTGELFF.

The chain links TRBV12-1 to TRBJ2-3; the DNA was not compared with TRBD2, the D call given in the table. TRBV12-1 is designated a pseudogene. The CDR3 extends over 19 amino acids. The CDR3 region is CASSFKVFLAGVSGDTQYF. For the CDR3, the DNA is TGTGCCAGCAGCTTTAAAGTTTTTCTAGCGGGGGTCTCCGGGGATACGCAGTATTTT.

The chain combines TRBV18 with TRBJ2-7; no definite D call. This CDR3 has 19 residues. The germline V gene encodes CDR1 KGHSH and CDR2 LQKENI. Trimming took 1 base from V and 5 from J, leaving 27 bases between them. For the CDR3, the DNA is TGTGCCAGCTCACCACTCCCCCTGAGAAATGCACCCCGTAATAACGAGCAGTACTTC. Translating gives CASSPLPLRNAPRNNEQYF.

The rearrangement joins TRBV6-5 to TRBJ2-5; no clear D gene. This CDR3 is built from 11 residues. Trimming stripped 9 bases from V and 5 bases from J, with 10 bases between. CDR1 and CDR2 (germline): MNHEY, SVGAGI. Here the CDR3 reads CASGPAETQYF. CDR3 coding DNA: TGTGCCAGTGGACCGGCGGAGACCCAGTACTTC.

The chain employs TRBV9 and TRBJ2-5; D unclear. Per germline, CDR1 SGDLS and CDR2 YYNGEE. CDR3 length equals 14 residues. V dropped 3 bases and J dropped 5 bases, with 14 bases sitting between them. CDR3 sequence reads: CASSAAVGLETQYF. In DNA form, the CDR3 reads TGTGCCAGCAGCGCCGCCGTCGGGTTGGAGACCCAGTACTTC.

This clone was picked up a small number of times. The chain uses TRBV6-1 and TRBJ2-3, with 8 bases that match TRBD2. Germline CDR1 and CDR2: MNHNS and SASEGT. This CDR3 spans 15 amino acids. The J segment lost 3 bases and the V segment lost 1 base, leaving 3 bases of the junction unmatched. As DNA, the CDR3 is TGTGCCAGCAGTGAAGGGCGGGAGGTAACAGATACGCAGTATTTT. This translates into CASSEGREVTDTQYF.

There are a few counts of this clone. This rearrangement joins TRBV18 to TRBJ2-7; 11 bases map to TRBD2. Germline trimming cut 4 bases from V and 7 bases from J; bases unmatched to any gene: 9. CDR3 size: 15 residues. CDR1 and CDR2 from the germline V gene are KGHSH and LQKENI. In nucleotides, the CDR3 is TGTGCCAGCTCACAACTAGCGGGAGAGGTTGGGGAGCAGTACTTC. Translating gives CASSQLAGEVGEQYF. Using reference TRBV18 and TRBJ2-7 for the parts outside the CDR3, the full variable domain is NAGVMQNPRHLVRRRGQEARLRCSPMKGHSHVYWYRQLPEEGLKFMVYLQKENIIDESGMPKERFSAEFPKEGPSILRIQQVVRGDSAAYFCASSQLAGEVGEQYFGPGTRLTVT.

In DNA form, the CDR3 reads TGTGCCTGGAGTGTTGAGCGGGCGGACGTGAGCAATCAGCCCCAGCATTTT. Translating gives CAWSVERADVSNQPQHF. The gene calls are TRBV30 and TRBJ1-5; D not certain. This CDR3 has 17 amino acids. From germline, CDR1 is GTSNPN and CDR2 SVGIG (reference sequence). The V end lost 0 bases, the J end lost 1 base, and 16 bases lay between the germline ends.

The chain combines TRBV29-1 with TRBJ2-7; 11 bases line up with TRBD2. CDR1 is SQVTM, CDR2 ANQGSEA, per germline. V lost 5 bases to trimming and J lost 4 bases; unmatched junction nucleotides: 1. CDR3 size: 12 residues. Here the CDR3 reads CSVRTSGYEQYF. The CDR3, as DNA: TGCAGCGTTAGGACTAGCGGGTACGAGCAGTACTTC.

This clone was observed a few times. V is TRBV7-2 and J is TRBJ2-1, with 9 bases matching TRBD2. The germline CDR1 and CDR2 sequences are SGHTA and FQGNSA. This CDR3 contains 15 residues. Trimming at V came to 3 bases and at J to 7 bases, leaving 7 bases not matched to a gene. CDR3 amino acids: CASSFWAGGFNEQFF. In DNA form, the CDR3 reads TGTGCCAGCAGCTTCTGGGCGGGGGGGTTTAATGAGCAGTTCTTC.

The chain recombines TRBV5-4 with TRBJ2-2, with 9 bases identical to TRBD2. V was pared by 3 bases and J by 5 bases, with 5 bases of the junction left unmatched. Germline V gene data show CDR1 as SGHNT and CDR2 as YYREEE (reference sequence). This CDR3 spans 15 amino acids. As DNA, the CDR3 is TGTGCCAGCAGCTCCGCGGGGGGGCGGACCGGGGAGCTGTTTTTT. Translation: CASSSAGGRTGELFF. Together with reference TRBV5-4 and TRBJ2-2, the CDR3 gives the full variable domain: ETGVTQSPTHLIKTRGQQVTLRCSSQSGHNTVSWYQQALGQGPQFIFQYYREEENGRGNFPPRFSGLQFPNYSSELNVNALELDDSALYLCASSSAGGRTGELFFGEGSRLTVL.

The gene calls are TRBV5-5 and TRBJ1-4; D gene uncertain. The germline V gene has CDR1 SGHKS and CDR2 YYEKEE (reference sequence). Trimming removed 3 bases from V and 0 bases from J, with 9 bases in between. This CDR3 has 15 amino acids. CDR3 in amino acids: CASSSRTATNEKLFF. CDR3 nucleotide sequence: TGTGCCAGCAGCTCCAGGACGGCAACTAATGAAAAACTGTTTTTT.

This sequence joins TRBV19 and TRBJ1-4, with D uncertain. The CDR3 totals 16 residues. Between the trimmed V and J ends, which lost 5 bases and 2 bases, there was a span of 15 bases. Looked up from germline, CDR1 is LNHDA and CDR2 is SQIVND (reference sequence). CDR3 residues: CASSPRLLGTNEKLFF. The CDR3 coding sequence is TGTGCCAGTAGTCCCCGCTTGTTAGGGACTAATGAAAAACTGTTTTTT.

V is TRBV2 and J is TRBJ1-1, with D possibly being TRBD1 (5 bases). This CDR3 has 12 residues. The germline gives CDR1 SNHLY, CDR2 FYNNEI. V was pared by 4 bases and J by 4 bases, with 7 bases between. CDR3 bases: TGTGCCAGCAGTGGGGGGTCCACTGAAGCTTTCTTT. Residues: CASSGGSTEAFF.

The chain links TRBV29-1 to TRBJ2-1; D not resolved. The V end was cut by 8 bases, the J end by 4 bases, with 18 bases between. The CDR3 totals 14 residues. CDR1 is SQVTM, CDR2 ANQGSEA, per germline. The CDR3: CSIPPPPLYNEQFF. The CDR3 DNA reads as TGCAGCATTCCGCCCCCGCCCCTTTACAATGAGCAGTTCTTC.

The V and J genes are TRBV6-1 and TRBJ2-3, with 7 bases identical to TRBD2. The CDR3 extends over 18 amino acids. Germline CDR1 reads MNHNS; CDR2 reads SASEGT. V lost 0 bases to trimming and J lost 2 bases; unmatched junction nucleotides: 11. The CDR3 loop is CASSEAPGGRGYTDTQYF. The CDR3 DNA follows: TGTGCCAGCAGTGAAGCGCCTGGTGGGCGGGGGTACACAGATACGCAGTATTTT.

V and J are TRBV10-3 and TRBJ2-7; 11 bases are shared with TRBD1. The CDR3 is 15 residues long. With V trimmed by 10 bases and J by 0 bases, 8 bases remained unmatched. The germline CDR1 and CDR2 sequences are ENHRY and SYGVKD. For the CDR3, the DNA is TGTGCCACCACAGTGGGACAGGGGGACTCCTACGAGCAGTACTTC. Translated, it gives CATTVGQGDSYEQYF.

The chain recombines TRBV6-5 with TRBJ2-2, with D perhaps matching TRBD1 (7 bases). The V end lost 2 bases, the J end lost 5 bases, and 12 bases lay between the germline ends. The CDR3 extends over 15 amino acids. Germline V gene sequence: CDR1 MNHEY, CDR2 SVGAGI. As DNA, the CDR3 is TGTGCCAGCAGTTACCAGGGGGGTAGGACCGGGGAGCTGTTTTTT. Translating gives CASSYQGGRTGELFF.

The J gene is TRBJ2-1, the V gene TRBV7-8, with TRBD1 identical over 7 bases. CDR1 and CDR2 (germline): SGHVS, FQNEAQ. This CDR3 spans 15 amino acids. Trimming cost V 5 bases and J 7 bases; bases outside gene matches: 11. The CDR3, as DNA: TGTGCCAGCAGCCCCGGTAGGGGGCGTGGGAATGAGCAGTTCTTC. Amino acid sequence: CASSPGRGRGNEQFF. Supplemented by reference TRBV7-8 and TRBJ2-1, the full variable domain reads GAGVSQSPRYKVAKRGQDVALRCDPISGHVSLFWYQQALGQGPEFLTYFQNEAQLDKSGLPSDRFFAERPEGSVSTLKIQRTQQEDSAVYLCASSPGRGRGNEQFFGPGTRLTVL.

The gene calls are TRBV6-1 and TRBJ2-6, with a possible D match to TRBD2 (5 bases). Trimming cost V 2 bases and J 1 base, with 15 bases left between them. Germline CDR1 and CDR2: MNHNS and SASEGT. The CDR3 consists of 18 residues. This chain's CDR3 is CASSEYRGTVSGANVLTF. The CDR3, as DNA: TGTGCCAGCAGTGAATATCGGGGTACGGTATCTGGGGCCAACGTCCTGACTTTC.

The gene calls are TRBV9 and TRBJ2-3, with TRBD1 matching 8 bases. From germline, CDR1 is SGDLS and CDR2 YYNGEE. The V gene end was trimmed by 3 bases and the J gene end by 2 bases; junction bases not matched to a gene: 17. This CDR3 contains 19 residues. The CDR3 DNA reads TGTGCCAGCAGCGCAAGGGGACAGGTCCGTCGGGAGTCCACAGATACGCAGTATTTT. Protein: CASSARGQVRRESTDTQYF.

The V and J genes are TRBV2 and TRBJ1-2, with 9 bases matching TRBD1. Germline loops: CDR1 SNHLY, CDR2 FYNNEI. With V trimmed by 10 bases and J by 3 bases, 3 bases remained unmatched. The CDR3 runs 12 residues. CDR3 sequence reads: CANTGGDYGYTF. The CDR3 DNA reads as TGTGCCAACACAGGGGGCGACTATGGCTACACCTTC.

The genes are TRBV7-2 and TRBJ2-7; 7 nucleotides match TRBD1. CDR3 length equals 16 residues. The V and J ends lost 1 base and 2 bases, in that order; junction bases with no gene match: 8. Germline V gene lookup returns CDR1 SGHTA and CDR2 FQGNSA. CDR3 DNA sequence: TGTGCCAGCAGCTTAGTTGGGACAGTTAACCCCTACGAGCAGTACTTC. The encoded protein is CASSLVGTVNPYEQYF.

The genes are TRBV4-3 and TRBJ2-2; 8 bases agree with TRBD1. After removal of 2 bases from V and 7 bases from J, the junction contained 6 bases not matched to a gene. CDR3 size: 15 residues. The V gene's germline CDR1 is LGHNA and CDR2 YSLEER. The CDR3 nucleotides are TGCGCCAGCAGCCAAAAGGACAGGGCGGACGGGGAGCTGTTTTTT. It encodes CASSQKDRADGELFF.

The chain employs TRBV7-9 and TRBJ2-5, with D uncertain. Germline V CDR1 and CDR2: SEHNR, FQNEAQ (reference sequence). The CDR3 loop spans 11 amino acids. Trimming removed 8 bases from V and 5 bases from J, with 9 bases in between. The CDR3 DNA is TGTGCCAGCGATCATCCCGAGACCCAGTACTTC. It translates to CASDHPETQYF.

The chain employs TRBV6-6 and TRBJ2-2; D perhaps matches TRBD1 (6 bases). Germline V gene lookup returns CDR1 MNHNY and CDR2 SVGAGI (reference sequence). The CDR3 totals 15 residues. V gave up 0 bases and J gave up 5 bases, with 10 bases separating them. This chain's CDR3 is CASSYSGTKTGELFF. The CDR3 DNA is TGTGCCAGCAGTTACTCCGGGACAAAGACCGGGGAGCTGTTTTTT.